This note documents a single TCR beta chain sequence. This entry comes from a study of T cell responses to AZD1222 COVID-19 vaccine. There are 14 residues in the CDR3. V lost 5 bases to trimming and J lost 2 bases; unmatched junction nucleotides: 3. Germline CDR1 and CDR2: MDHEN and SYDVKM. TCRdb's table, derived via immunoSEQ multiplex PCR, lists solely in-frame clones and lacks some. There are about 160,000 clones in the sample; 94% occur only once, and roughly 5.6% lies in the top ten. This TCR came from an adult who received the AZD1222 COVID-19 vaccine. The chain couples TRBV28 to TRBJ2-5; 9 bases map to TRBD2. The sequenced sample was peripheral blood, obtained 28 days after the second AZD1222 dose. DNA for the CDR3: TGTGCCAGCAGTGGACTAGCGTGGCAAGAGACCCAGTACTTC. Translated, it gives CASSGLAWQETQYF.